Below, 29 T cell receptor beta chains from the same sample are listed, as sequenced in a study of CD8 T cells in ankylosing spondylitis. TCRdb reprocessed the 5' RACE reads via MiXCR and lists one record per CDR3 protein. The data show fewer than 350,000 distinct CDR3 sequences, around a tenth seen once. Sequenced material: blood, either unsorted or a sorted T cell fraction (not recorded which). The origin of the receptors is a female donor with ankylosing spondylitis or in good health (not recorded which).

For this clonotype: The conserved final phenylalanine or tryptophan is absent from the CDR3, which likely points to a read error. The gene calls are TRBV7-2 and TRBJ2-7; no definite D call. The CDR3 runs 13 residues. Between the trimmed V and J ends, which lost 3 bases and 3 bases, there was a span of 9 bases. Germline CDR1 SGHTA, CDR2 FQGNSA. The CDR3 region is CASSFDSNYEQYL. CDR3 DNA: TGTGCCAGCAGCTTCGACTCAAACTACGAGCAGTACTTG.

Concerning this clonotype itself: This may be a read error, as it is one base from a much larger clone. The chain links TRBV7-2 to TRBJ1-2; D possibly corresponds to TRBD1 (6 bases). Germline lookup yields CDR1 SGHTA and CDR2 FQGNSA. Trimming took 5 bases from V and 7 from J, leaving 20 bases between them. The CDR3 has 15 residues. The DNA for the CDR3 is TGTGCCAGCAGCCAAGGGGGGGTACCGCTCGGTGGCTACACCTTC. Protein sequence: CASSQGGVPLGGYTF.

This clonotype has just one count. In nucleotides, the CDR3 is TGTGCCACCAGTGATCCGAGACAGACCTACGAGCAGTACTTC. This sequence encodes CATSDPRQTYEQYF. The genes are TRBV24-1 and TRBJ2-7; TRBD1 is a possible D gene (5 bases). The V end was cut by 3 bases, the J end by 2 bases, with 10 bases between. The CDR3 extends over 14 amino acids. Germline loops: CDR1 KGHDR, CDR2 SFDVKD.

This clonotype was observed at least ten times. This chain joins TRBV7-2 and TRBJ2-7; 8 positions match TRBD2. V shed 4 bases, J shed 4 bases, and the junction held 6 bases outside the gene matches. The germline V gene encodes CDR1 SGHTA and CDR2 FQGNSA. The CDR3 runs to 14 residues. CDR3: CASSSRTSSYEQYF. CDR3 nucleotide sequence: TGTGCCAGCAGCTCCAGGACTAGCAGTTACGAGCAGTACTTC.

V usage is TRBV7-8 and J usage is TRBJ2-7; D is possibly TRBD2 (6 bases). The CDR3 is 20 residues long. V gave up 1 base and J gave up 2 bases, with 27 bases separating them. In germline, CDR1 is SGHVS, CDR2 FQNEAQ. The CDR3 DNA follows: TGTGCCAGCAGCTTAGAGGTGGGGGAGGACGTTAAACCTTCAGCCTACGAGCAGTACTTC. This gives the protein CASSLEVGEDVKPSAYEQYF.

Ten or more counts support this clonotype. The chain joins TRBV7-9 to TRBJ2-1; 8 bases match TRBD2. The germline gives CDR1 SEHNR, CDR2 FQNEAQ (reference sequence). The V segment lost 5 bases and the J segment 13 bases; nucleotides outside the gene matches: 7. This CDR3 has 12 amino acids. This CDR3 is CASSPPGGKQFF. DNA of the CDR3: TGTGCCAGCAGCCCTCCGGGAGGGAAACAGTTCTTC.

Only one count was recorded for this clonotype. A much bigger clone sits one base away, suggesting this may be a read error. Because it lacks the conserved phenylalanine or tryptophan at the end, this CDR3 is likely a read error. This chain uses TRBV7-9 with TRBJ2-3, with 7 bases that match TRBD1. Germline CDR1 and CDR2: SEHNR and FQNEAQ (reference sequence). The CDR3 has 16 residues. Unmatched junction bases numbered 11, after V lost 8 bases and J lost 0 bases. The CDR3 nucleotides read TGTGCCAGCTCGGGCGCGGACAGGCCTAGCACAGATACGCAGTATCTT. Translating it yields CASSGADRPSTDTQYL.

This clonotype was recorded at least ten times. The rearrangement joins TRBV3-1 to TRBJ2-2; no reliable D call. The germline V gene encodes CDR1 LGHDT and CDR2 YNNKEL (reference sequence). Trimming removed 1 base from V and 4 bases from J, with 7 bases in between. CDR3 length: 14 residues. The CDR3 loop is CASSQGSGTGELFF. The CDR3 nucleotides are TGTGCCAGCAGCCAAGGGTCGGGCACCGGGGAGCTGTTTTTT.

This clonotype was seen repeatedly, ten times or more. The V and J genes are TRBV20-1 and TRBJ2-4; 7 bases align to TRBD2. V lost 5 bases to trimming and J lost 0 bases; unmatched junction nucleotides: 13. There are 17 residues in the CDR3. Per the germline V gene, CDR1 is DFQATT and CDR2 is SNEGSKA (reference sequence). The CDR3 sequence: CSAPLGGIKLAKNIQYF. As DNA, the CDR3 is TGCAGTGCTCCCCTGGGGGGGATTAAACTAGCCAAAAACATTCAGTACTTC.

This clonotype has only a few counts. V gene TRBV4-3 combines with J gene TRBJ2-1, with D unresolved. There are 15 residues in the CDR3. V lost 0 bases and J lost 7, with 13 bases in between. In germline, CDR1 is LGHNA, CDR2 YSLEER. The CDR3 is CASSQDWASRNEQFF. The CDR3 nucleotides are TGCGCCAGCAGCCAAGATTGGGCCAGTAGGAATGAGCAGTTCTTC.

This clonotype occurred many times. The CDR3 DNA reads as TGTGCCAGCAGGATAGGGGGTAGGGTGGCCTACAATGAGCAGTTCTTC. It encodes CASRIGGRVAYNEQFF. The chain couples TRBV12-3 or TRBV12-4 to TRBJ2-1; perhaps TRBD1 as D (6 bases). Trimming cost V 6 bases and J 2 bases, with 17 bases left between them. CDR3 length equals 16 residues.

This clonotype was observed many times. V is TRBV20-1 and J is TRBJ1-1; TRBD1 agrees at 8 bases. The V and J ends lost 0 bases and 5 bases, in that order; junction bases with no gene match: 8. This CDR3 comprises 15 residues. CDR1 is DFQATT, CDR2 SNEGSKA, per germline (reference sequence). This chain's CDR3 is CSARDRNRGRTEAFF. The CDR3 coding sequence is TGCAGTGCTAGAGATAGGAACAGGGGGAGGACTGAAGCTTTCTTT.

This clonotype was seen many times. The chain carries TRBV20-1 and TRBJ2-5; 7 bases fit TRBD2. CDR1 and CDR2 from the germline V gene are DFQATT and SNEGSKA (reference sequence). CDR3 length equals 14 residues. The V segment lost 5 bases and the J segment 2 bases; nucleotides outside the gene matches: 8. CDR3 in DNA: TGCAGTGCTGTCCCGACTAGCCGGCAAGAGACCCAGTACTTC. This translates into CSAVPTSRQETQYF.

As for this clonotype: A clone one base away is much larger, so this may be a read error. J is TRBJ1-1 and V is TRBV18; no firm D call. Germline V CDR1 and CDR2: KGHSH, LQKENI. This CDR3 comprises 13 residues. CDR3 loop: CGSSPFVGTEAFF. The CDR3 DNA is TGTGGCAGCTCACCCTTCGTTGGCACTGAAGCTTTCTTT.

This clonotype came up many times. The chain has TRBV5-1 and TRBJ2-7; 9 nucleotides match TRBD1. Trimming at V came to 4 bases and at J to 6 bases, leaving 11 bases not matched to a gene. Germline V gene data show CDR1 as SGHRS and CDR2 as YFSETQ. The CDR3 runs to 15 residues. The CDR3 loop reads CASSPEMTGGLEQYF. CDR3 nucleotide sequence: TGCGCCAGCAGCCCGGAGATGACAGGGGGGCTCGAGCAGTACTTC.

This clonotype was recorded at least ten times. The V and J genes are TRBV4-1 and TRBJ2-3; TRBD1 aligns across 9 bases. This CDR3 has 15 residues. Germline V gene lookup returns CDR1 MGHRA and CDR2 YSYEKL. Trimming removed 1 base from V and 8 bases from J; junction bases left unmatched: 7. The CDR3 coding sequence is TGCGCCAGCAGCCAAGGTCGGGACAGGGTGGTTACGCAGTATTTT. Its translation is CASSQGRDRVVTQYF.

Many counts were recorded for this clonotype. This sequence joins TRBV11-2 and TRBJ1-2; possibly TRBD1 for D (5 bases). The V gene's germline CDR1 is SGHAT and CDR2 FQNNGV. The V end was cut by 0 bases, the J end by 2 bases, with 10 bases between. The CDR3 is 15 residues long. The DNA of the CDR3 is TGTGCCAGCAGCTTAGACAGGGCCATAAACTATGGCTACACCTTC. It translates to CASSLDRAINYGYTF.

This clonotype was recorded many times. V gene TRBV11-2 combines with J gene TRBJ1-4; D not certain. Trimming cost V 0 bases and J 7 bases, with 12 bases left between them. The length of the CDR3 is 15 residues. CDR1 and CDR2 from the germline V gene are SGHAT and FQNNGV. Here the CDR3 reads CASSLDTGIPEKLFF. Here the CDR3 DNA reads TGTGCCAGCAGCTTAGATACGGGGATCCCTGAAAAACTGTTTTTT.

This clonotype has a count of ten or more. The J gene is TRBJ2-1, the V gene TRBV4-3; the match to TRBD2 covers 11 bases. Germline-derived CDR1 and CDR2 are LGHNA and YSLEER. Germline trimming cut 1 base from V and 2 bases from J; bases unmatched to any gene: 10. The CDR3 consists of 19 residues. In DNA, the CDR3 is TGCGCCAGCAGCCAAGTAGCTAGCGGGGGGCCCATCCCCTACAATGAGCAGTTCTTC. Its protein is CASSQVASGGPIPYNEQFF.

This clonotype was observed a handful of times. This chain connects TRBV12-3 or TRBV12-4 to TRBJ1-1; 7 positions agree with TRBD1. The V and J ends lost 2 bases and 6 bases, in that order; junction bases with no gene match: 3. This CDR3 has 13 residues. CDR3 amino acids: CASSLTTGSEAFF. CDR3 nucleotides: TGTGCCAGCAGTTTAACGACAGGGTCTGAAGCTTTCTTT.

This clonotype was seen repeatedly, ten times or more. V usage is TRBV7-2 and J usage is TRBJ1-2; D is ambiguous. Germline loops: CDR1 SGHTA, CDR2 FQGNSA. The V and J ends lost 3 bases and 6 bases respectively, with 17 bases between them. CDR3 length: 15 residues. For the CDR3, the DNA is TGTGCCAGCAGCTTGGATCCCGGGGTTAAGAATGGCTACACCTTC. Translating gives CASSLDPGVKNGYTF.

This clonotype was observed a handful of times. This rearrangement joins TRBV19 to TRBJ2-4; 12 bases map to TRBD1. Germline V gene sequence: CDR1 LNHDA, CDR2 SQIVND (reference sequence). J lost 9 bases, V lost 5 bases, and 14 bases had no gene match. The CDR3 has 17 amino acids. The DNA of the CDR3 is TGTGCCAGTAGTTGGCCCCGGGACAGGGGGCCTCAAAGCATTCAGTACTTC. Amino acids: CASSWPRDRGPQSIQYF.

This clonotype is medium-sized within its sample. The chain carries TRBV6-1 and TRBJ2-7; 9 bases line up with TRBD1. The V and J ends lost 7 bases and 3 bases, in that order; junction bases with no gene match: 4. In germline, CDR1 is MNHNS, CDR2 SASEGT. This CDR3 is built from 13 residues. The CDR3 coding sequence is TGTGCCAGCACCGGGACAGGGCTCTACGAGCAGTACTTC. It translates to CASTGTGLYEQYF.

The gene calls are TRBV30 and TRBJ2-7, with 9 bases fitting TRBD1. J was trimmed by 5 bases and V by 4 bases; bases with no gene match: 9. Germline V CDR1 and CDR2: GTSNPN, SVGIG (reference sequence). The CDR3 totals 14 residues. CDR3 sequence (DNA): TGTGCCTGGATTTCCGGGACAGGGAACCACGAGCAGTACTTC. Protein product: CAWISGTGNHEQYF.

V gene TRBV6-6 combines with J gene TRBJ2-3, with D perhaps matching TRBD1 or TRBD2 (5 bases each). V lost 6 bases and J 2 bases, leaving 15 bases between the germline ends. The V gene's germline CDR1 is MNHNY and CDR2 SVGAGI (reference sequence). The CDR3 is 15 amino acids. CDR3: CASRTRDLLTDTQYF. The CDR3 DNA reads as TGTGCCAGCAGGACCCGGGACCTCCTCACAGATACGCAGTATTTT.

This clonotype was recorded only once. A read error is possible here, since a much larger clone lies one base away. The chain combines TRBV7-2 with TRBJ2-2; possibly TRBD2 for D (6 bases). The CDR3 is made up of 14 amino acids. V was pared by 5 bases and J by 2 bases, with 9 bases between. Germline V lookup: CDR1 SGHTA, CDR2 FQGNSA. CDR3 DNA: TGTGCCAGCAGCGCGGGGAACAACACCGGGGAGCTGTTTTTT. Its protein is CASSAGNNTGELFF.

In nucleotides, the CDR3 is TGCAGTGCTAGGGACAAACTCTCTGGAAACACCATATATTTT. Protein sequence: CSARDKLSGNTIYF. V and J are TRBV20-1 and TRBJ1-3; TRBD1 is a possible D gene (5 bases). Trimming shortened V by 3 bases and J by 0 bases, and 9 bases separated the two germline ends. From germline, CDR1 is DFQATT and CDR2 SNEGSKA (reference sequence). The CDR3 consists of 14 residues.

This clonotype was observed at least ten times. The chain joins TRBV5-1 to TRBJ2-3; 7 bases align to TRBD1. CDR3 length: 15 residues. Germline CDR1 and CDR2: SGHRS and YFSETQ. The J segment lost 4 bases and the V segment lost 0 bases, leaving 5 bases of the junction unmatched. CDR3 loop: CASSLGRTGPDTQYF. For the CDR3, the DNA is TGCGCCAGCAGCTTGGGAAGGACAGGTCCAGATACGCAGTATTTT. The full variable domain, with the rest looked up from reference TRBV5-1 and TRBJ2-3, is KAGVTQTPRYLIKTRGQQVTLSCSPISGHRSVSWYQQTPGQGLQFLFEYFSETQRNKGNFPGRFSGRQFSNSRSEMNVSTLELGDSALYLCASSLGRTGPDTQYFGPGTRLTVL.

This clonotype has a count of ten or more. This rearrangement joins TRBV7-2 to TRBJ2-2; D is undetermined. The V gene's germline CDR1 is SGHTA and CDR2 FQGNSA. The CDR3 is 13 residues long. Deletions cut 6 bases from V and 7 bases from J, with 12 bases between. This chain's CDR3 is CASSFISIGELFF. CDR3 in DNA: TGTGCCAGCAGTTTTATCAGCATCGGGGAGCTGTTTTTT.